This T cell receptor beta chain is drawn from a study of vaccination effects on CD4 cells after COVID-19. This CDR3 contains 16 residues. Using viral peptide pools, the ViraFEST assay grew out antigen-specific CD4+ T cells prior to sequencing. Culture proceeded for 10 days, and CD4+ T cells were then isolated. Vaccination of participants consisted of two doses of either the BNT162b2 or mRNA-1273 vaccine. In its sample, this clone was seen once. Its antigen is not identified. Assay used: immunoSEQ multiplex PCR; TCRdb lists only in-frame clones, some missing. Of approximately 70,000 clones listed, roughly three quarters are singletons.

The TCR was taken from a human donor who received a COVID-19 vaccine. V usage is TRBV21-1 and J usage is TRBJ1-1. TRBV21-1 is termed a pseudogene. Here the sequenced sample was CD4+ T cells from PBMCs cultured with HCoV-OC43 spike peptides, taken after COVID-19 vaccination. As for subset: HCoV-OC43 spike overlapping peptide pool stimulation. The CDR3 sequence is CASSKEGNTGEVWAFF. The CDR3 nucleotides read TGTGCCAGCAGCAAAGAGGGCAATACGGGAGAGGTCTGGGCTTTCTTT.